These 30 T cell receptor beta chains share one sample of origin, sequenced in a study of T cell responses to AZD1222 COVID-19 vaccine. Measured with immunoSEQ multiplex PCR; TCRdb has only the in-frame clones, and not every one. This table has more than 50,000 clones, 84% appearing once. This specimen was peripheral blood, taken on day 0 of AZD1222 vaccination. These receptors originate from an adult in good health.

V gene TRBV6-5 combines with J gene TRBJ1-2; D gene uncertain. This CDR3 has 13 amino acids. V was clipped by 0 bases and J by 8 bases, with 10 bases between them. The germline V gene encodes CDR1 MNHEY and CDR2 SVGAGI. CDR3 DNA sequence: TGTGCCAGCAGTTACTCTGTAGGCTGGGGCTACACCTTC. Amino acid sequence: CASSYSVGWGYTF.

This clone was observed a handful of times. This chain links TRBV2 with TRBJ2-5; D possibly corresponds to TRBD2 (5 bases). The CDR3 runs 15 residues. Trimming left V 1 base short and J 7 bases short, with 16 bases between. Germline lookup yields CDR1 SNHLY and CDR2 FYNNEI. CDR3 DNA: TGTGCCAGCAGTGAAGGTCCTGCCCCGGCGGGGACCCAGTACTTC. Translation: CASSEGPAPAGTQYF. Complete variable domain (other parts from reference TRBV2 and TRBJ2-5): EPEVTQTPSHQVTQMGQEVILRCVPISNHLYFYWYRQILGQKVEFLVSFYNNEISEKSEIFDDQFSVERPDGSNFTLKIRSTKLEDSAMYFCASSEGPAPAGTQYFGPGTRLLVL.

This sequence joins TRBV10-3 and TRBJ1-1, with D unresolved. The CDR3 is 13 residues long. With 6 bases removed from V and 1 base from J, the gap between germline ends came to 9 bases. The V gene's germline CDR1 is ENHRY and CDR2 SYGVKD. The CDR3 sequence is CAIRSLPNTEAFF. The CDR3 DNA reads TGTGCCATCAGGTCACTACCGAACACTGAAGCTTTCTTT.

V is TRBV19 and J is TRBJ2-2; D could derive from TRBD1 or TRBD2 (5 bases each). This CDR3 has 15 amino acids. Trimming took off 6 bases at V and 3 bases at J, with 14 bases between the two ends. The germline V gene has CDR1 LNHDA and CDR2 SQIVND (reference sequence). For the CDR3, the DNA is TGTGCCAGTAGCCCCCCCGGGACCTACACCGGGGAGCTGTTTTTT. It codes for CASSPPGTYTGELFF.

J is TRBJ2-2 and V is TRBV25-1; 9 bases are shared with TRBD2. CDR1 and CDR2 from the germline V gene are MGHDK and SYGVNS. CDR3 length equals 16 residues. V lost 6 bases, J lost 3 bases, and 8 bases stayed unmatched. The CDR3 sequence: CASSLGVAGDTGELFF. CDR3 DNA: TGTGCCAGCAGCCTGGGGGTAGCGGGAGACACCGGGGAGCTGTTTTTT.

V is TRBV12-5 and J is TRBJ2-1; D gene unclear. This CDR3 contains 14 residues. V was shortened by 1 base and J by 3 bases, with 7 bases between the two germline ends. From germline, CDR1 is LGHNT and CDR2 FRNRAP. CDR3 loop: CASGLGSGYNEQFF. In DNA, the CDR3 is TGTGCTAGTGGTTTGGGGAGTGGCTACAATGAGCAGTTCTTC.

The chain links TRBV5-1 to TRBJ2-1; 8 bases agree with TRBD2. The J segment lost 3 bases and the V segment lost 4 bases, leaving 9 bases of the junction unmatched. This CDR3 region has 16 residues. Germline V gene sequence: CDR1 SGHRS, CDR2 YFSETQ. The CDR3 protein is CASSRRPAGDYNEQFF. The CDR3 bases are TGCGCCAGCAGCCGACGACCAGCGGGAGACTACAATGAGCAGTTCTTC.

The V gene is TRBV10-3, the J gene TRBJ2-1; the D gene is possibly TRBD2 (5 bases). Germline CDR1 ENHRY, CDR2 SYGVKD. The CDR3 has 15 residues. Deletions cut 7 bases from V and 2 bases from J, with 15 bases between. The CDR3 DNA reads as TGTGCCATCAAGGGAGTGGGCGGAACCTACAATGAGCAGTTCTTC. Residues: CAIKGVGGTYNEQFF.

V is TRBV7-2 and J is TRBJ2-7; TRBD2 is a possible D gene (7 bases). Per germline, CDR1 SGHTA and CDR2 FQGNSA. The CDR3 is 15 amino acids. Trimming stripped 8 bases from V and 4 bases from J, with 21 bases between. CDR3 DNA sequence: TGTGCCAGCTCCGCCAACCGGGGGGCGCGGTACGAGCAGTACTTC. It translates to CASSANRGARYEQYF.

V usage is TRBV18 and J usage is TRBJ1-5, with D possibly TRBD1 on 5 matching bases. Germline V gene lookup returns CDR1 KGHSH and CDR2 LQKENI. The CDR3 length is 14 residues. Trimming pared 4 bases from V and 4 bases from J, leaving 11 bases between. CDR3 loop: CASSLTGLNQPQHF. For the CDR3, the DNA is TGTGCCAGCTCACTAACAGGTCTAAATCAGCCCCAGCATTTT.

The sample holds one count of this clone. The chain has TRBV5-1 and TRBJ2-1; 7 nucleotides agree with TRBD2. The V segment lost 0 bases and the J segment 4 bases; nucleotides outside the gene matches: 7. Germline CDR1 SGHRS, CDR2 YFSETQ. This CDR3 region has 16 residues. The CDR3 here is CASSLDEGGPYNEQFF. Written as DNA, the CDR3 is TGCGCCAGCAGCTTGGACGAGGGAGGGCCTTACAATGAGCAGTTCTTC.

This chain joins TRBV7-9 and TRBJ2-3; D is ambiguous. The V gene lost 4 bases and the J gene lost 0 bases, with 5 bases spanning the gap. Germline V lookup: CDR1 SEHNR, CDR2 FQNEAQ (reference sequence). This CDR3 is 13 amino acids long. CDR3 sequence (DNA): TGTGCCAGCAGCTCCCTCAGCACAGATACGCAGTATTTT. Translating it yields CASSSLSTDTQYF. Full variable domain (rest looked up from reference TRBV7-9 and TRBJ2-3): DTGVSQNPRHKITKRGQNVTFRCDPISEHNRLYWYRQTLGQGPEFLTYFQNEAQLEKSRLLSDRFSAERPKGSFSTLEIQRTEQGDSAMYLCASSSLSTDTQYFGPGTRLTVL.

The rearrangement joins TRBV7-2 to TRBJ1-3, with D possibly being TRBD1 (6 bases). The V and J ends lost 6 bases and 0 bases respectively, with 12 bases between them. The CDR3 is 15 amino acids. Germline V lookup: CDR1 SGHTA, CDR2 FQGNSA. The CDR3 DNA is TGTGCCAGCAGAACGGGGGCCAACTCTGGAAACACCATATATTTT. Translating gives CASRTGANSGNTIYF.

The chain carries TRBV7-2 and TRBJ1-4; D call uncertain. CDR3 length: 15 residues. The germline V gene encodes CDR1 SGHTA and CDR2 FQGNSA. The V end lost 5 bases, the J end lost 0 bases, and 10 bases lay between the germline ends. CDR3 loop: CASSLYTATNEKLFF. The CDR3 coding sequence is TGTGCCAGCAGCCTCTACACTGCAACTAATGAAAAACTGTTTTTT.

The chain is built from TRBV6-4 and TRBJ1-1, with unresolved D. Germline loops: CDR1 MRHNA, CDR2 SNTAGT. The CDR3 is made up of 12 amino acids. V dropped 8 bases and J dropped 0 bases, with 7 bases sitting between them. As DNA, the CDR3 is TGTGCCAGCGACGTAATGAACACTGAAGCTTTCTTT. Translation: CASDVMNTEAFF.

The rearrangement joins TRBV11-2 to TRBJ1-2, with TRBD1 matching 7 bases. V was clipped by 6 bases and J by 3 bases; unmatched bases: 7. Germline V gives CDR1 SGHAT, CDR2 FQNNGV. The CDR3 runs 14 residues. The CDR3 nucleotides read TGTGCCAGCAGTCAACAGGGACAGTACTATGGCTACACCTTC. Protein sequence: CASSQQGQYYGYTF.

The chain carries TRBV3-1 (or the pseudogene TRBV3-2) and TRBJ2-7; 9 bases map to TRBD1. CDR3 length: 15 residues. After removal of 2 bases from V and 2 bases from J, the junction contained 4 bases not matched to a gene. The germline V gene has CDR1 LGHDT and CDR2 YNNKEL (reference sequence). CDR3 amino acids: CASSQTGTGPYEQYV. The CDR3 DNA reads TGTGCCAGCAGCCAAACCGGGACAGGGCCCTACGAGCAGTACGTC.

The chain couples TRBV5-5 to TRBJ2-7, with a weak D call TRBD1 (5 bases). Germline lookup yields CDR1 SGHKS and CDR2 YYEKEE (reference sequence). This CDR3 has 14 residues. V was trimmed by 0 bases and J by 1 base, leaving 8 bases between them. The DNA of the CDR3 is TGTGCCAGCAGCTTGGGGGCAGGGTCCTACGAGCAGTACGTC. Translated: CASSLGAGSYEQYV.

The chain recombines TRBV10-3 with TRBJ1-5, with TRBD1 matching 7 bases. CDR3 length: 15 amino acids. Germline V gene sequence: CDR1 ENHRY, CDR2 SYGVKD. V was pared by 4 bases and J by 2 bases, with 5 bases of the junction left unmatched. The CDR3 bases are TGTGCCATCAGTGGAGGGCAGGGGGGCAATCAGCCCCAGCATTTT. It encodes CAISGGQGGNQPQHF.

The rearrangement uses TRBV7-2 and TRBJ2-2; TRBD2 matches at 7 bases. V lost 3 bases and J lost 3; bases outside the gene matches: 1. The CDR3 contains 14 residues. Germline V gives CDR1 SGHTA, CDR2 FQGNSA. The CDR3 nucleotides are TGTGCCAGCAGCTTCCTAGCGGACACCGGGGAGCTGTTTTTT. Its protein product is CASSFLADTGELFF.

This clone was detected a few times. J is TRBJ1-2 and V is TRBV28; TRBD1 matches at 10 bases. The germline CDR1 and CDR2 sequences are MDHEN and SYDVKM. J lost 8 bases, V lost 2 bases, and 2 bases had no gene match. CDR3 size: 13 residues. This CDR3 is CASSLGTGAGYTF. The CDR3 coding sequence is TGTGCCAGCAGTTTAGGGACAGGGGCAGGCTACACCTTC.

V usage is TRBV10-3 and J usage is TRBJ1-1; no firm D call. Looked up from germline, CDR1 is ENHRY and CDR2 is SYGVKD. The CDR3 consists of 15 residues. The germline V and J ends were trimmed by 3 bases and 4 bases, with 15 bases remaining between them. The CDR3 nucleotides are TGTGCCATCAGTGACAGAAGGTTGGTTGGCACTGAAGCTTTCTTT. Translation gives CAISDRRLVGTEAFF.

This clone was counted once. The gene calls are TRBV2 and TRBJ1-2, with D possibly TRBD1 on 6 matching bases. The CDR3 has 14 residues. V dropped 2 bases and J dropped 3 bases, with 10 bases sitting between them. Per germline, CDR1 SNHLY and CDR2 FYNNEI. The CDR3 sequence: CASSEQGPDYGYTF. Written as DNA, the CDR3 is TGTGCCAGCAGTGAACAGGGGCCGGACTATGGCTACACCTTC.

The rearrangement joins TRBV7-2 to TRBJ2-7, with no clear D. The V end lost 3 bases, the J end lost 6 bases, and 9 bases lay between the germline ends. The V gene's germline CDR1 is SGHTA and CDR2 FQGNSA. CDR3 length: 12 residues. This CDR3 is CASSFFSGEQYF. The CDR3 DNA reads TGTGCCAGCAGCTTTTTTTCTGGCGAGCAGTACTTC.

V usage is TRBV7-9 and J usage is TRBJ2-7; possibly TRBD1 for D (5 bases). Trimming removed 5 bases from V and 5 bases from J, with 10 bases in between. Germline CDR1 reads SEHNR; CDR2 reads FQNEAQ (reference sequence). The CDR3 has 12 amino acids. The CDR3 loop reads CASSPGSHEQYV. In DNA, the CDR3 is TGTGCCAGCAGCCCAGGGTCCCACGAGCAGTACGTC.

The V and J genes are TRBV10-3 and TRBJ1-2; D is perhaps TRBD1 (5 bases). The CDR3 sequence is 15 residues long. CDR1 is ENHRY and CDR2 is SYGVKD in the germline V gene. Trimming left V 0 bases short and J 3 bases short, with 11 bases between. The CDR3 DNA follows: TGTGCCATCAGTGAGTCGGGGGGATTCGACTATGGCTACACCTTC. As protein: CAISESGGFDYGYTF.

V usage is TRBV5-6 and J usage is TRBJ1-3, with D unresolved. Trimming stripped 2 bases from V and 6 bases from J, with 12 bases between. Germline V lookup: CDR1 SGHDT, CDR2 YYEEEE. The CDR3 is 14 amino acids. The CDR3 loop is CASSFPGPVNTIYF. CDR3 nucleotide sequence: TGTGCCAGCAGCTTCCCGGGTCCAGTAAACACCATATATTTT.

The genes are TRBV6-5 and TRBJ2-7; TRBD2 matches 7 bases. Germline trimming cut 1 base from V and 2 bases from J; bases unmatched to any gene: 5. Germline V gene sequence: CDR1 MNHEY, CDR2 SVGAGI. The CDR3 is 15 amino acids. The CDR3 reads CASSYLASGTYEQYF. DNA for the CDR3: TGTGCCAGCAGTTACTTGGCTAGCGGTACCTACGAGCAGTACTTC.

The rearrangement joins TRBV9 to TRBJ2-7; 12 bases line up with TRBD2. Germline V lookup: CDR1 SGDLS, CDR2 YYNGEE. This CDR3 is built from 16 residues. Trimming cost V 2 bases and J 6 bases; bases outside gene matches: 9. CDR3 nucleotide sequence: TGTGCCAGCAGCGTCGGCCCGACTAGCGGGAGTGGCGAGCAGTACTTC. This codes for CASSVGPTSGSGEQYF.

In this sample, this clone turned up once. The V and J genes are TRBV4-1 and TRBJ1-2, with D perhaps TRBD1 (6 bases). The CDR3 is 14 residues long. V lost 2 bases and J lost 2, with 9 bases in between. Germline V gene data show CDR1 as MGHRA and CDR2 as YSYEKL. CDR3 in amino acids: CASSQPDRNYGYTF. Here the CDR3 DNA reads TGCGCCAGCAGCCAACCCGACAGGAACTATGGCTACACCTTC.